This TCR beta chain was documented in a study of blood T cells in healthy people across ages. The overall study: Through template switching, about one barcoded beta molecule was captured per two T cells, as measured in model experiments.

CDR1 is MNHEY and CDR2 is SMNVEV in the germline V gene (reference sequence). This CDR3 region has 15 residues. V was pared by 6 bases and J by 4 bases, with 18 bases between. Sample-barcoded 5' priming and a J-beta primer mix drove a second PCR of roughly 7 to 11 cycles. MiXCR, run by TCRdb on the 5' RACE reads, gives a single entry per CDR3 protein. The sample has 1.5 million to 2 million distinct CDR3 sequences; 40% to 55% are singletons. This clonotype was seen at least ten times. The antigen is undetermined. Study-wide results and caveats: The diversity estimates, figures obtained from one million T cells, were considered underestimates. In these data, TCR beta diversity tracked strongly with naive T cell percentage. Long-lived donors carried more naive CD4+ cells and greater diversity than aged donors.

V is TRBV27 and J is TRBJ1-2; tentatively, D is TRBD1 (6 bases). The receptor's source is a woman in her thirties or forties in good health. The specimen was blood. The DNA of the CDR3 is TGTGCCAGCAGCACTCCGGGACAAGGAATCTATGGCTACACCTTC. Translation gives CASSTPGQGIYGYTF.